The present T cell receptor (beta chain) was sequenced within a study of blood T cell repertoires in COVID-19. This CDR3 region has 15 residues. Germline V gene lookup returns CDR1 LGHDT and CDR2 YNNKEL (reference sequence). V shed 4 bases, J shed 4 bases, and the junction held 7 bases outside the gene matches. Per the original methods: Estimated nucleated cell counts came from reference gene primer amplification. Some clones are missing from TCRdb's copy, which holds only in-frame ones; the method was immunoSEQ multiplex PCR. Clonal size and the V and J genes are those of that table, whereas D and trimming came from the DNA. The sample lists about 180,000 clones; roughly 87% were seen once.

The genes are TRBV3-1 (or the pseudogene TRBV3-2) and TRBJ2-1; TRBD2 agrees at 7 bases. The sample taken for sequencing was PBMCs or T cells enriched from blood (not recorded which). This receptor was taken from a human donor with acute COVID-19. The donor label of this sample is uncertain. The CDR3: CASSPGRVTYNEQFF. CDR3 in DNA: TGTGCCAGCAGCCCTGGGAGGGTAACTTACAATGAGCAGTTCTTC.